Following are 14 T cell receptor beta chains from one sample sequenced in a study of blood T cells in healthy people across ages. PCR was performed a second time for about 7 to 12 cycles using a sample-barcoded 5' primer and a J-beta primer mix. TCRdb itself ran the 5' RACE reads through MiXCR, one entry per CDR3 protein. The data contain 1.5 million to 2 million distinct CDR3 sequences, 25% to 30% of them singletons. What was sequenced was blood. These TCRs come from a woman aged 25 to 45 in good health.

This CDR3 is CSTQERTSGANTQYF. CDR3 sequence (DNA): TGCAGTACTCAGGAAAGGACTAGCGGGGCAAATACGCAGTATTTT. V gene TRBV20-1 combines with J gene TRBJ2-3, with 12 bases lining up with TRBD2. The germline V gene encodes CDR1 DFQATT and CDR2 SNEGSKA (reference sequence). With 8 bases clipped from V and 7 bases from J, the junction kept 13 bases outside the gene matches. This CDR3 comprises 15 residues.

This clonotype has at least ten counts. The gene calls are TRBV3-1 and TRBJ2-7; possibly TRBD2 for D (6 bases). The V and J ends lost 8 bases and 2 bases respectively, with 19 bases between them. CDR1 LGHDT and CDR2 YNNKEL come from the germline V gene (reference sequence). The CDR3 spans 15 residues. The CDR3 DNA is TGTGCCAGCGCTCCTAGAGGGACGGGAGCCTACGAGCAGTACTTC. This encodes CASAPRGTGAYEQYF.

This clonotype was observed a few times. The chain is built from TRBV5-5 and TRBJ2-7; D may be TRBD1 or TRBD2 (6 bases each). The CDR3 contains 16 residues. Trimming removed 4 bases at V and 2 bases at J, with 19 bases between. CDR1 is SGHKS and CDR2 is YYEKEE in the germline V gene (reference sequence). This chain's CDR3 is CASSISPSGGPYEQYF. The CDR3 DNA is TGTGCCAGCAGCATCTCCCCTAGTGGGGGGCCCTACGAGCAGTACTTC.

The rearrangement uses TRBV11-2 and TRBJ2-1, with D perhaps being TRBD1 or TRBD2 (5 bases each). Trimming took 5 bases from V and 5 from J, leaving 13 bases between them. CDR1 and CDR2 from the germline V gene are SGHAT and FQNNGV. This CDR3 comprises 14 residues. In DNA form, the CDR3 reads TGTGCCAGCAGCGGACTCCTGGGACACAATGAGCAGTTCTTC. This gives the protein CASSGLLGHNEQFF.

The sample holds many counts of this clonotype. The J gene is TRBJ2-3, the V gene TRBV3-1; the match to TRBD2 covers 9 bases. The CDR3 spans 16 residues. Looked up from germline, CDR1 is LGHDT and CDR2 is YNNKEL (reference sequence). The V gene end was trimmed by 0 bases and the J gene end by 4 bases; junction bases not matched to a gene: 5. In DNA, the CDR3 is TGTGCCAGCAGCCAAGATGGTGGACTAGCGTCAGATACGCAGTATTTT. Amino acid sequence: CASSQDGGLASDTQYF.

V gene TRBV7-8 combines with J gene TRBJ2-1; the D is unclear. Between the trimmed V and J ends, which lost 2 bases and 4 bases, there was a span of 15 bases. CDR1 is SGHVS, CDR2 FQNEAQ, per germline. CDR3 length: 16 amino acids. In DNA form, the CDR3 reads TGTGCCAGCAGCTTACTGGCCTCCCCATCTTACAATGAGCAGTTCTTC. Amino acids: CASSLLASPSYNEQFF.

Details on this clonotype: A read error may be the cause here, since a much bigger clone is one base away. The chain employs TRBV7-9 and TRBJ2-1; TRBD2 agrees at 12 bases. This CDR3 spans 16 amino acids. Germline V CDR1 and CDR2: SEHNR, FQNEAQ (reference sequence). In nucleotides, the CDR3 is TGTACCAGCAGCTTAGTCCCTAGCGGGAGGGGCGTTGAGCAGTTCTTC. It translates to CTSSLVPSGRGVEQFF. The full variable domain, its missing parts supplied by reference TRBV7-9 and TRBJ2-1, is DTGVSQNPRHKITKRGQNVTFRCDPISEHNRLYWYRQTLGQGPEFLTYFQNEAQLEKSRLLSDRFSAERPKGSFSTLEIQRTEQGDSAMYLCTSSLVPSGRGVEQFFGPGTRLTVL.

Concerning this clonotype itself: Relative to the germline gene, one junction end is altered; a read error may explain this. The V gene is TRBV3-1, the J gene TRBJ2-7; 10 positions agree with TRBD2. Per germline, CDR1 LGHDT and CDR2 YNNKEL (reference sequence). CDR3 length equals 15 residues. DNA of the CDR3: TGTGCCAGCAGGCAAGGTACAGCGGGAGGGTATGAGCAGTACTTC. This codes for CASRQGTAGGYEQYF.

The gene calls are TRBV7-6 and TRBJ1-1; D gene ambiguous. The germline CDR1 and CDR2 sequences are SGHVS and FNYEAQ. The V gene lost 5 bases and the J gene lost 2 bases, with 12 bases spanning the gap. This CDR3 has 14 residues. The chain's CDR3 is CASSLGGHNTEAFF. CDR3 sequence (DNA): TGTGCCAGCAGCCTCGGTGGGCATAACACTGAAGCTTTCTTT.

This clonotype was observed a handful of times. This chain connects TRBV9 to TRBJ1-3; possibly TRBD1 for D (5 bases). Looked up from germline, CDR1 is SGDLS and CDR2 is YYNGEE. V was clipped by 3 bases and J by 0 bases, with 10 bases between them. This CDR3 is built from 15 residues. CDR3 protein: CASSDTGVSGNTIYF. Here the CDR3 DNA reads TGTGCCAGCAGCGACACGGGGGTCTCTGGAAACACCATATATTTT.

A word on this clonotype: The junction departs from germline at one end; a sequencing error may be responsible. The chain couples TRBV7-9 to TRBJ2-7; no firm D call. This CDR3 contains 12 residues. The V gene's germline CDR1 is SEHNR and CDR2 FQNEAQ (reference sequence). The CDR3 is CTSSSLGYEQYF. The DNA of the CDR3 is TGTACCAGCAGCTCGTTGGGCTACGAGCAGTACTTC.

This clonotype was detected only a few times. CDR3 protein: CASSLGGTGGSYGYTF. CDR3 DNA sequence: TGTGCCAGCAGCTTAGGGGGGACAGGGGGTAGCTATGGCTACACCTTC. The V gene is TRBV7-2, the J gene TRBJ1-2; 11 bases match TRBD1. Trimming at V came to 1 base and at J to 4 bases, leaving 5 bases not matched to a gene. CDR3 size: 16 residues. Germline CDR1 reads SGHTA; CDR2 reads FQGNSA. Full variable domain (outside the CDR3, taken from reference TRBV7-2 and TRBJ1-2): GAGVSQSPSNKVTEKGKDVELRCDPISGHTALYWYRQSLGQGLEFLIYFQGNSAPDKSGLPSDRFSAERTGGSVSTLTIQRTQQEDSAVYLCASSLGGTGGSYGYTFGSGTRLTVV.

This clonotype was seen only a few times. The V and J genes are TRBV7-2 and TRBJ1-6, with 9 bases identical to TRBD1. Germline V gene sequence: CDR1 SGHTA, CDR2 FQGNSA. V dropped 5 bases and J dropped 0; count of bases not matched to a gene: 2. This CDR3 spans 16 amino acids. The CDR3 nucleotides read TGTGCCAGCAGCGCACAGGGGGCCTCCTATAATTCACCCCTCCACTTT. It specifies CASSAQGASYNSPLHF.

V gene TRBV20-1 combines with J gene TRBJ2-5, with D tentatively TRBD1 (6 bases). The V and J ends lost 1 base and 2 bases respectively, with 14 bases between them. This CDR3 region has 15 residues. Per germline, CDR1 DFQATT and CDR2 SNEGSKA (reference sequence). The CDR3 DNA reads TGCAGTGCTAGAGGGACAGAAATACTTCAAGAGACCCAGTACTTC. Protein sequence: CSARGTEILQETQYF.